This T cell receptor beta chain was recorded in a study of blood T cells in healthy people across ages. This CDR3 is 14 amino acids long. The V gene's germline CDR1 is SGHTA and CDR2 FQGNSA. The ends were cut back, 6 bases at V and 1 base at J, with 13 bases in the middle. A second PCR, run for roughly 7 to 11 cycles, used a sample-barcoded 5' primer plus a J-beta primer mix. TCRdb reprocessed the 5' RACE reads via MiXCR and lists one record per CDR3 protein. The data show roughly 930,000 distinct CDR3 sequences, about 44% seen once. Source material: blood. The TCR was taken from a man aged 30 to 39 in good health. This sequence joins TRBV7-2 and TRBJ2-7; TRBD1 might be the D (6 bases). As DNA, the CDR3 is TGTGCCAGCAGGTCTACCGGGACATCCTACGAGCAGTACTTC. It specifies CASRSTGTSYEQYF.